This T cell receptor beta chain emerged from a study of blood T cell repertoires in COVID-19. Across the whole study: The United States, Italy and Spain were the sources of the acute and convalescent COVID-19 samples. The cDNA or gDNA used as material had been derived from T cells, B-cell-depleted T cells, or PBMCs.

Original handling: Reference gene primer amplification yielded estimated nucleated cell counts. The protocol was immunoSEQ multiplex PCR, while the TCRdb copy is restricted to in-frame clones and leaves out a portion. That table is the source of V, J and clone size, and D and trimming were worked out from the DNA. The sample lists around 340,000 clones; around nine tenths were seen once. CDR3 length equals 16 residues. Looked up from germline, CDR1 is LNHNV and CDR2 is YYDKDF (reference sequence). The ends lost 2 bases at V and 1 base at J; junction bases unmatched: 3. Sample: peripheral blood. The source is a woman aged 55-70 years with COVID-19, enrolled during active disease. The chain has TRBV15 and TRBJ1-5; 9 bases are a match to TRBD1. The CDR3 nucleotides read TGTGCCACCAGCAGACTACAGGGGGCAAGCAATCAGCCCCAGCATTTT. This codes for CATSRLQGASNQPQHF.